This entry lists 14 T cell receptor beta chains sequenced from one sample in a study of T cell repertoires in cytomegalovirus infection. MiXCR, run by TCRdb on the reads, gives a single entry per CDR3 protein. This table has roughly 180,000 distinct CDR3 sequences, roughly 20% appearing once. Their antigens remain unidentified. The specimen comprised CD8+ T cells from cultured PBMCs, sampled from culture after CMV antigen stimulation. Receptor source: a human donor in good health (CMV status not recorded). Some clones in this sample may be carry-over from other donors' samples.

This clonotype occurred a few times. This chain connects TRBV6-6 to TRBJ1-3; no definite D call. V lost 4 bases and J 0 bases, leaving 13 bases between the germline ends. In germline, CDR1 is MNHNY, CDR2 SVGAGI (reference sequence). The length of the CDR3 is 16 residues. CDR3 sequence: CASSFPSESSGNTIYF. The CDR3 coding sequence is TGTGCCAGCAGTTTCCCTAGCGAGAGCTCTGGAAACACCATATATTTT.

This clonotype was observed a handful of times. V and J are TRBV7-6 and TRBJ2-7; a weak D match, TRBD1 (6 bases). CDR3 size: 13 residues. Germline V gives CDR1 SGHVS, CDR2 FNYEAQ. Trimming removed 4 bases at V and 2 bases at J, with 9 bases between. CDR3 residues: CASSWDTAYEQYF. CDR3 DNA sequence: TGTGCCAGCAGCTGGGACACCGCCTACGAGCAGTACTTC.

The V call is TRBV6-1, the J call TRBJ2-1; unclear D gene. V lost 5 bases and J lost 8, with 7 bases in between. Germline V CDR1 and CDR2: MNHNS, SASEGT. The CDR3 contains 11 residues. CDR3 in amino acids: CASSQSYEQFF. CDR3 DNA: TGTGCCAGCAGTCAGTCCTATGAGCAGTTCTTC.

The chain employs TRBV11-1 and TRBJ1-1; 9 nucleotides match TRBD1. The CDR3 spans 14 residues. The germline V gene encodes CDR1 SGHAT and CDR2 FQDESV (reference sequence). V lost 6 bases and J lost 3; bases outside the gene matches: 5. CDR3 DNA sequence: TGTGCCAGCAGGGAGACAGGGGGAGACACTGAAGCTTTCTTT. This sequence encodes CASRETGGDTEAFF.

V and J are TRBV29-1 and TRBJ2-3; TRBD2 agrees at 9 bases. The V gene end was trimmed by 7 bases and the J gene end by 0 bases; junction bases not matched to a gene: 5. Germline values: CDR1 SQVTM, CDR2 ANQGSEA. The CDR3 sequence is 14 residues long. The CDR3, as DNA: TGCAGCGCTGCTAGCGGGACTAGCACAGATACGCAGTATTTT. Its protein product is CSAASGTSTDTQYF.

This clonotype was detected only a few times. V usage is TRBV19 and J usage is TRBJ1-1; no reliable D call. The germline V gene encodes CDR1 LNHDA and CDR2 SQIVND (reference sequence). The CDR3 spans 13 residues. Trimming stripped 7 bases from V and 0 bases from J, with 9 bases between. As DNA, the CDR3 is TGTGCCAGTACCCAGGACCTGAACACTGAAGCTTTCTTT. Translated, it gives CASTQDLNTEAFF.

This clonotype was found a few times. This chain uses TRBV30 with TRBJ1-5; TRBD1 is a possible D gene (5 bases). CDR3 length equals 13 residues. V shed 1 base and J shed 8 bases, with 12 bases lying between them. Germline V gene sequence: CDR1 GTSNPN, CDR2 SVGIG (reference sequence). The CDR3 loop is CAWSAGWGEPQHF. Here the CDR3 DNA reads TGTGCCTGGAGTGCAGGGTGGGGAGAGCCCCAGCATTTT.

This clonotype was counted only a few times. The chain combines TRBV4-1 with TRBJ2-3; D unresolved. This CDR3 is built from 12 residues. Trimming took off 6 bases at V and 6 bases at J, with 10 bases between the two ends. The V gene's germline CDR1 is MGHRA and CDR2 YSYEKL. Here the CDR3 DNA reads TGCGCCAGCAGTGAGCAGTCCGATACGCAGTATTTT. It codes for CASSEQSDTQYF.

This clonotype has more than one count but fewer than ten. V and J are TRBV6-2 or TRBV6-3 and TRBJ2-5; D is unclear. V was shortened by 6 bases and J by 4 bases, with 21 bases between the two germline ends. The CDR3 has 16 residues. Germline-derived CDR1 and CDR2 are MNHEY and SVGEGT. Here the CDR3 reads CASSPFGASLRETQYF. For the CDR3, the DNA is TGTGCCAGCAGCCCCTTTGGCGCTTCACTTAGAGAGACCCAGTACTTC.

This clonotype was counted a few times. The chain uses TRBV19 and TRBJ1-5; D ambiguous. CDR3 size: 14 residues. Germline V CDR1 and CDR2: LNHDA, SQIVND (reference sequence). V was clipped by 3 bases and J by 1 base, with 7 bases between them. The CDR3 DNA reads as TGTGCCAGTAGTATCGCCGGGAGCAATCAGCCCCAGCATTTT. It encodes CASSIAGSNQPQHF.

Remarks on this clonotype: Germline and junction disagree at one end, which may indicate a read error. V usage is TRBV7-2 and J usage is TRBJ1-1, with a possible D match to TRBD1 (6 bases). CDR1 and CDR2 (germline): SGHTA, FQGNSA. This CDR3 region has 14 residues. In DNA form, the CDR3 reads TGTCCCAGCAGCTACAGGGTTGGGAACACTGAAGCTTTCTTT. This translates into CPSSYRVGNTEAFF.

Turning to this clonotype: A much larger clone differs by one base, so this may be a read error. The DNA of the CDR3 is TGTGCCAGCAGCCAAGACTATGGCTACACCTTC. Amino acid sequence: CASSQDYGYTF. This chain uses TRBV4-2 with TRBJ1-2; D is undetermined. Germline CDR1 is LGHNA and CDR2 is YNFKEQ. V lost 0 bases, J lost 4 bases, and 0 bases lay in between. The CDR3 is 11 residues long.

This clonotype was observed a few times. This may be a read error: a much more frequent sequence differs by one nucleotide. V is TRBV4-3 and J is TRBJ2-7; D is tentatively TRBD1 or TRBD2 (5 bases each). Germline loops: CDR1 LGHNA, CDR2 YSLEER. The CDR3 sequence is 12 residues long. The CDR3 DNA reads as TGCACCAGCAGCCAAGAGGGGTACGAGCAGTACTTC. This codes for CTSSQEGYEQYF.

The sample holds a few counts of this clonotype. The chain's CDR3 is CASSLPGTDTDTQYF. The CDR3 DNA follows: TGCGCCAGCAGCCTCCCCGGGACAGACACAGATACGCAGTATTTT. The gene calls are TRBV4-1 and TRBJ2-3; 7 nucleotides align to TRBD1. The V and J ends lost 4 bases and 2 bases, in that order; junction bases with no gene match: 6. There are 15 residues in the CDR3. Germline CDR1 and CDR2: MGHRA and YSYEKL.